Listed here are 27 T cell receptor beta chains from one sample, sequenced in a study of T cell responses to AZD1222 COVID-19 vaccine. TCRdb's copy holds only in-frame clones and misses some; the assay was immunoSEQ multiplex PCR. The table lists about 85,000 clones, roughly nine tenths of them singletons, with around 6.7% in the top ten. Sequencing was performed on peripheral blood, taken on day 0 of AZD1222 vaccination. Receptors originate from an adult in good health.

The chain recombines TRBV6-5 with TRBJ2-2, with TRBD1 matching over 8 bases. This CDR3 is 15 amino acids long. V shed 7 bases, J shed 1 base, and the junction held 5 bases outside the gene matches. CDR1 and CDR2 from the germline V gene are MNHEY and SVGAGI. As DNA, the CDR3 is TGTGCCAGCAATACCGGGACAGGGAACACCGGGGAGCTGTTTTTT. Its translation: CASNTGTGNTGELFF.

The rearrangement links TRBV6-6 to TRBJ1-1; 8 bases are shared with TRBD1. V dropped 7 bases and J dropped 2; count of bases not matched to a gene: 6. The length of the CDR3 is 14 residues. Germline V lookup: CDR1 MNHNY, CDR2 SVGAGI (reference sequence). The CDR3, as DNA: TGTGCCAGCATCAAGGGACAGGCAAACACTGAAGCTTTCTTT. It yields the protein CASIKGQANTEAFF.

This rearrangement joins TRBV3-1 (or the pseudogene TRBV3-2) to TRBJ2-5, with TRBD1 as a possible D gene (6 bases). Germline-derived CDR1 and CDR2 are LGHDT and YNNKEL (reference sequence). The V gene lost 4 bases and the J gene lost 2 bases, with 20 bases spanning the gap. This CDR3 comprises 17 residues. The CDR3 DNA reads as TGTGCCAGCAGCCGATCAGAAGGGGGTTGGAGGCAAGAGACCCAGTACTTC. This gives the protein CASSRSEGGWRQETQYF.

This rearrangement joins TRBV2 to TRBJ1-1, with D possibly being TRBD1 (5 bases). Germline assignment: CDR1 SNHLY and CDR2 FYNNEI. The germline V and J ends were trimmed by 5 bases and 12 bases, with 16 bases remaining between them. The CDR3 totals 12 residues. The CDR3 protein is CASSPGGSGTFF. Here the CDR3 DNA reads TGTGCCAGCAGTCCCGGGGGTTCTGGGACTTTCTTT.

V is TRBV13 and J is TRBJ2-1; 9 bases align to TRBD2. Germline assignment: CDR1 PRHDT and CDR2 FYEKMQ (reference sequence). CDR3 length: 16 amino acids. Germline trimming cut 2 bases from V and 6 bases from J; bases unmatched to any gene: 8. As DNA, the CDR3 is TGTGCCAGCAGCTTATTGGGGCGCGGGAGGGCCAATGAGCAGTTCTTC. Residues: CASSLLGRGRANEQFF.

V and J are TRBV28 and TRBJ1-6; 9 nucleotides align to TRBD1. The CDR3 consists of 17 residues. Per germline, CDR1 MDHEN and CDR2 SYDVKM. With 6 bases clipped from V and 0 bases from J, the junction kept 6 bases outside the gene matches. In nucleotides, the CDR3 is TGTGCCAGCAGCTCGGGACAGGGCAGCTCCTATAATTCACCCCTCCACTTT. It is translated as CASSSGQGSSYNSPLHF.

This CDR3 reads CASNKERLNSNQPQHF. The CDR3 DNA is TGTGCCAGTAACAAGGAACGCCTTAATAGCAATCAGCCCCAGCATTTT. The chain employs TRBV19 and TRBJ1-5; no clear D gene. The V and J ends lost 7 bases and 0 bases respectively, with 16 bases between them. The CDR3 consists of 16 residues. The V gene's germline CDR1 is LNHDA and CDR2 SQIVND (reference sequence).

The chain joins TRBV28 to TRBJ2-7, with a weak D call TRBD1 (6 bases). In germline, CDR1 is MDHEN, CDR2 SYDVKM. The CDR3 runs 15 residues. The ends were cut back, 5 bases at V and 0 bases at J, with 14 bases in the middle. The CDR3 sequence is CASSRDRTLSYEQYF. The DNA for the CDR3 is TGTGCCAGCAGTCGCGACAGGACCCTCTCCTACGAGCAGTACTTC.

The rearrangement links TRBV19 to TRBJ1-1; unclear D gene. This CDR3 comprises 15 residues. CDR1 LNHDA and CDR2 SQIVND come from the germline V gene (reference sequence). V gave up 1 base and J gave up 1 base, with 10 bases separating them. The DNA for the CDR3 is TGTGCCAGTAGTATAGCCGAGGGTAAGAACACTGAAGCTTTCTTT. Its translation: CASSIAEGKNTEAFF.

The V and J genes are TRBV4-2 and TRBJ1-2; tentatively, D is TRBD1 (5 bases). Trimming took 3 bases from V and 2 from J, leaving 16 bases between them. Germline V gene sequence: CDR1 LGHNA, CDR2 YNFKEQ. CDR3 length equals 16 residues. The DNA of the CDR3 is TGTGCCAGCAGCCAGCAGGGCTCCCAGGGAAACTATGGCTACACCTTC. This sequence encodes CASSQQGSQGNYGYTF.

The V call is TRBV14, the J call TRBJ1-2, with D perhaps matching TRBD1 (5 bases). CDR1 is SGHDN, CDR2 FVKESK, per germline. The CDR3 totals 16 residues. Trimming removed 0 bases at V and 8 bases at J, with 19 bases between. Written as DNA, the CDR3 is TGTGCCAGCAGCCAAGATAGAGCTTGGCAGGGTTACGGCTACACCTTC. Residues: CASSQDRAWQGYGYTF. Complete variable domain (other parts from reference TRBV14 and TRBJ1-2): EAGVTQFPSHSVIEKGQTVTLRCDPISGHDNLYWYRRVMGKEIKFLLHFVKESKQDESGMPNNRFLAERTGGTYSTLKVQPAELEDSGVYFCASSQDRAWQGYGYTFGSGTRLTVV.

CDR3 in DNA: TGTGCCAGCAGCTCCCCCTACGAGCAGTACTTC. It translates to CASSSPYEQYF. This chain uses TRBV7-2 with TRBJ2-7; D gene uncertain. V was cut by 4 bases and J by 2 bases, with 3 bases left in between. CDR1 is SGHTA, CDR2 FQGNSA, per germline. CDR3 size: 11 residues.

The chain joins TRBV3-1 (or the pseudogene TRBV3-2) to TRBJ2-2; 9 bases are shared with TRBD2. This CDR3 contains 14 residues. Germline loops: CDR1 LGHDT, CDR2 YNNKEL (reference sequence). The V and J ends lost 8 bases and 4 bases, in that order; junction bases with no gene match: 5. The DNA for the CDR3 is TGTGCCAGCGGGGTAGCGGGAGTCACCGGGGAGCTGTTTTTT. Residues: CASGVAGVTGELFF.

The chain is built from TRBV18 and TRBJ2-2; D may be TRBD1 or TRBD2 (5 bases each). The CDR3 is made up of 15 amino acids. Trimming removed 2 bases from V and 5 bases from J, with 12 bases in between. Germline CDR1 KGHSH, CDR2 LQKENI. The CDR3 loop is CASSPRSGRTGELFF. CDR3 bases: TGTGCCAGCTCACCAAGGTCAGGGAGAACCGGGGAGCTGTTTTTT.

This clone is medium-sized. The chain couples TRBV6-1 to TRBJ2-7; D gene ambiguous. The CDR3 is made up of 12 amino acids. CDR1 is MNHNS, CDR2 SASEGT, per germline. V gave up 2 bases and J gave up 4 bases, with 6 bases separating them. The CDR3 loop is CASSESSYEQYF. CDR3 coding DNA: TGTGCCAGCAGTGAATCCTCATACGAGCAGTACTTC.

This clone was observed a single time. The V gene is TRBV7-8, the J gene TRBJ2-3, with 9 bases lining up with TRBD1. Germline loops: CDR1 SGHVS, CDR2 FQNEAQ. CDR3 length: 13 amino acids. V shed 5 bases, J shed 4 bases, and the junction held 1 base outside the gene matches. CDR3 sequence reads: CASSDRGADTQYF. CDR3 nucleotide sequence: TGTGCCAGCAGCGACAGGGGGGCAGATACGCAGTATTTT.

The chain is built from TRBV7-8 and TRBJ2-7; 11 bases align to TRBD1. Germline V gene lookup returns CDR1 SGHVS and CDR2 FQNEAQ. V lost 1 base and J lost 6; bases outside the gene matches: 5. CDR3 size: 15 residues. The CDR3 spells CASSLEGTGGREQYF. In nucleotides, the CDR3 is TGTGCCAGCAGCTTAGAGGGGACAGGGGGGCGCGAGCAGTACTTC.

This clone came up once. This chain connects TRBV6-1 to TRBJ1-2, with D unresolved. From germline, CDR1 is MNHNS and CDR2 SASEGT. Trimming shortened V by 3 bases and J by 4 bases, and 12 bases separated the two germline ends. The CDR3 length is 14 residues. CDR3 sequence: CASSDPGGGYGYTF. In DNA, the CDR3 is TGTGCCAGCAGTGACCCGGGTGGAGGCTATGGCTACACCTTC.

This chain uses TRBV28 with TRBJ1-3; TRBD1 aligns across 8 bases. Trimming at V came to 8 bases and at J to 2 bases, leaving 17 bases not matched to a gene. The CDR3 extends over 18 amino acids. CDR1 and CDR2 (germline): MDHEN, SYDVKM. The CDR3 region has the DNA TGTGCCAGCCCAGTTGGGGCAGGGGGCGCAACGGCTGGAAACACCATATATTTT. Protein: CASPVGAGGATAGNTIYF.

The chain employs TRBV9 and TRBJ2-3; tentative D call: TRBD1 (6 bases). Trimming pared 4 bases from V and 4 bases from J, leaving 19 bases between. Looked up from germline, CDR1 is SGDLS and CDR2 is YYNGEE. The length of the CDR3 is 16 residues. The CDR3 protein is CASSLLQGDFADTQYF. The CDR3 bases are TGTGCCAGCAGCCTCTTACAGGGAGATTTCGCAGATACGCAGTATTTT. Combining the CDR3 with reference TRBV9 and TRBJ2-3 gives the whole variable domain DSGVTQTPKHLITATGQRVTLRCSPRSGDLSVYWYQQSLDQGLQFLIQYYNGEERAKGNILERFSAQQFPDLHSELNLSSLELGDSALYFCASSLLQGDFADTQYFGPGTRLTVL.

The V gene is TRBV5-4, the J gene TRBJ2-7, with D uncertain. CDR1 is SGHNT and CDR2 is YYREEE in the germline V gene (reference sequence). The length of the CDR3 is 11 residues. V lost 8 bases, J lost 9 bases, and 15 bases lay in between. In DNA, the CDR3 is TGTGCCAGGGAACGTAGACTGGTGCAGTACTTC. As protein: CARERRLVQYF.

The V call is TRBV30, the J call TRBJ1-4; D call uncertain. Deletions cut 3 bases from V and 5 bases from J, with 16 bases between. The CDR3 totals 15 residues. Per germline, CDR1 GTSNPN and CDR2 SVGIG (reference sequence). CDR3 protein: CAWRIKGSRNEKLFF. CDR3 sequence (DNA): TGTGCCTGGAGGATAAAAGGGTCGAGGAATGAAAAACTGTTTTTT.

CDR3 sequence reads: CASSLDGRTSGRLNEQYF. CDR3 bases: TGTGCCAGCAGCTTAGATGGTCGGACTAGCGGGAGGCTAAACGAGCAGTACTTC. The chain is built from TRBV11-3 and TRBJ2-7, with 14 bases aligning to TRBD2. The CDR3 spans 18 residues. With 0 bases clipped from V and 5 bases from J, the junction kept 9 bases outside the gene matches. Per germline, CDR1 SGHNT and CDR2 YENEEA.

This clone was observed a single time. This chain connects TRBV6-5 to TRBJ1-1; D is possibly TRBD1 (5 bases). The germline V gene has CDR1 MNHEY and CDR2 SVGAGI. Trimming pared 2 bases from V and 1 base from J, leaving 14 bases between. This CDR3 region has 16 residues. In nucleotides, the CDR3 is TGTGCCAGCAGTTACCCAGGGTCCTTCGGGAACACTGAAGCTTTCTTT. Translation: CASSYPGSFGNTEAFF.

The rearrangement links TRBV6-5 to TRBJ1-6; weak D call: TRBD1 (5 bases). V dropped 4 bases and J dropped 5 bases, with 12 bases sitting between them. This CDR3 is built from 15 residues. Germline CDR1 is MNHEY and CDR2 is SVGAGI. The CDR3 bases are TGTGCCAGCAGTTTGTACAGGCCTGATAATTCACCCCTCCACTTT. Its translation is CASSLYRPDNSPLHF.

V is TRBV10-3 and J is TRBJ1-2, with TRBD1 matching over 8 bases. The germline V gene encodes CDR1 ENHRY and CDR2 SYGVKD. The CDR3 length is 14 residues. Unmatched junction bases numbered 10, after V lost 9 bases and J lost 4 bases. This CDR3 is CAIRSGTGTYGYTF. The CDR3 DNA sequence: TGTGCCATAAGATCCGGGACAGGCACCTATGGCTACACCTTC.

V gene TRBV18 combines with J gene TRBJ2-1, with 8 nucleotides matching TRBD1. CDR1 and CDR2 from the germline V gene are KGHSH and LQKENI. This CDR3 spans 15 amino acids. J gave up 4 bases and V 6 bases, and 8 bases lay outside the gene matches. DNA for the CDR3: TGTGCCAGCTCTCGGGACAGGATTTCATACAATGAGCAGTTCTTC. As protein: CASSRDRISYNEQFF. The variable domain in full, with the rest retrieved from reference TRBV18 and TRBJ2-1, is NAGVMQNPRHLVRRRGQEARLRCSPMKGHSHVYWYRQLPEEGLKFMVYLQKENIIDESGMPKERFSAEFPKEGPSILRIQQVVRGDSAAYFCASSRDRISYNEQFFGPGTRLTVL.